The 24 T cell receptor beta chains presented below share a single source sample, sequenced in a study of blood T cell repertoires in COVID-19. The method was immunoSEQ multiplex PCR; TCRdb's version includes in-frame clones alone and lacks a portion of them. The repertoire has 150,000 to 200,000 clones, approximately 90% of them found once; the top ten carry 7%. Sequenced input: peripheral blood. The receptors stem from a woman aged 80 or older in a cohort sampled during active or convalescent COVID-19.

A remark on this clone: The sample has other DNA sequences that encode this CDR3 too. The chain links TRBV11-2 to TRBJ2-5; the D gene is possibly TRBD1 (5 bases). The CDR3 runs to 13 residues. The germline gives CDR1 SGHAT, CDR2 FQNNGV. Trimming shortened V by 1 base and J by 4 bases, and 7 bases separated the two germline ends. In nucleotides, the CDR3 is TGTGCCAGCAGCTTAGGCAGGGTAGAGACCCAGTACTTC. This codes for CASSLGRVETQYF.

The chain has TRBV5-1 and TRBJ2-3; 14 nucleotides match TRBD2. Germline V CDR1 and CDR2: SGHRS, YFSETQ. The CDR3 consists of 16 residues. Trimming cost V 5 bases and J 5 bases; bases outside gene matches: 7. CDR3 residues: CASSPEGLAGVDTQYF. The CDR3 DNA reads TGCGCCAGCAGTCCCGAGGGACTAGCGGGGGTAGATACGCAGTATTTT.

This clone has a single count. J is TRBJ2-1 and V is TRBV3-1 (or the pseudogene TRBV3-2); 9 nucleotides align to TRBD1. This CDR3 region has 17 residues. Trimming took 4 bases from V and 3 from J; bases not matched to a gene: 10. Germline V gives CDR1 LGHDT, CDR2 YNNKEL (reference sequence). The CDR3 loop reads CASSRGQGSDNYNEQFF. CDR3 sequence (DNA): TGTGCCAGCAGCCGCGGACAGGGGAGTGATAACTACAATGAGCAGTTCTTC.

The chain joins TRBV5-1 to TRBJ2-1; TRBD2 matches at 8 bases. Germline-derived CDR1 and CDR2 are SGHRS and YFSETQ. CDR3 length: 15 amino acids. V trimming: 4 bases; J trimming: 4 bases; junction bases outside the gene matches: 7. The CDR3 sequence: CASSPATSGYNEQFF. The CDR3 nucleotides read TGCGCCAGCAGCCCGGCAACTAGCGGATACAATGAGCAGTTCTTC. Variable domain in full (rest from reference TRBV5-1 and TRBJ2-1): KAGVTQTPRYLIKTRGQQVTLSCSPISGHRSVSWYQQTPGQGLQFLFEYFSETQRNKGNFPGRFSGRQFSNSRSEMNVSTLELGDSALYLCASSPATSGYNEQFFGPGTRLTVL.

This clone was recorded once. The chain links TRBV6-1 to TRBJ1-1, with D maybe TRBD1 (6 bases). The germline V and J ends were trimmed by 2 bases and 5 bases, with 18 bases remaining between them. Germline loops: CDR1 MNHNS, CDR2 SASEGT. The CDR3 spans 16 residues. For the CDR3, the DNA is TGTGCCAGCAGTGAAAGGGGGGGTCGACCGTTTACTGAAGCTTTCTTT. Translating gives CASSERGGRPFTEAFF.

The table lists this clone with a count of one. The chain links TRBV10-3 to TRBJ2-2; 13 nucleotides agree with TRBD2. The germline V gene encodes CDR1 ENHRY and CDR2 SYGVKD. Trimming cost V 5 bases and J 7 bases; bases outside gene matches: 10. The CDR3 consists of 17 residues. The CDR3 DNA follows: TGTGCCATCAGTCTACATACTAGCGGGAGGGTTGGCGGGGAGCTGTTTTTT. Protein product: CAISLHTSGRVGGELFF.

This sequence joins TRBV28 and TRBJ2-1; 9 bases are shared with TRBD2. The CDR3 is made up of 18 amino acids. The V gene end was trimmed by 6 bases and the J gene end by 3 bases; junction bases not matched to a gene: 15. Germline V gives CDR1 MDHEN, CDR2 SYDVKM. CDR3 protein: CASSSPGLALKDYNEQFF. CDR3 nucleotides: TGTGCCAGCAGCTCTCCGGGACTAGCCCTTAAGGACTACAATGAGCAGTTCTTC.

This clone was seen only a few times. The chain joins TRBV4-3 to TRBJ2-7; D is ambiguous. CDR1 LGHNA and CDR2 YSLEER come from the germline V gene. The CDR3 sequence is 14 residues long. Trimming took off 1 base at V and 5 bases at J, with 12 bases between the two ends. Here the CDR3 DNA reads TGCGCCAGCAGCCAAGTCCTTGGGCTCAACGAGCAGTACTTC. As protein: CASSQVLGLNEQYF.

This chain connects TRBV6-5 to TRBJ1-5; TRBD1 matches 8 bases. Germline-derived CDR1 and CDR2 are MNHEY and SVGAGI. This CDR3 contains 14 residues. V lost 6 bases, J lost 2 bases, and 3 bases stayed unmatched. The CDR3 loop reads CASRAGQGNQPQHF. CDR3 coding DNA: TGTGCCAGCAGGGCGGGACAGGGCAATCAGCCCCAGCATTTT.

The genes are TRBV10-3 and TRBJ2-1, with 10 nucleotides matching TRBD2. V lost 7 bases and J lost 6; bases outside the gene matches: 6. The CDR3 is 14 amino acids. CDR1 and CDR2 (germline): ENHRY, SYGVKD. DNA for the CDR3: TGTGCCATCAAAGGGACTAGCGACCTCAATGAGCAGTTCTTC. Its protein product is CAIKGTSDLNEQFF.

The chain links TRBV19 to TRBJ2-6, with TRBD1 identical over 7 bases. Per the germline V gene, CDR1 is LNHDA and CDR2 is SQIVND (reference sequence). The length of the CDR3 is 15 residues. V dropped 6 bases and J dropped 2; count of bases not matched to a gene: 4. The CDR3: CASRATGAGANVLTF. CDR3 sequence (DNA): TGTGCCAGTAGGGCAACAGGGGCTGGGGCCAACGTCCTGACTTTC.

V is TRBV20-1 and J is TRBJ2-3; D possibly corresponds to TRBD1 (5 bases). Germline V gene lookup returns CDR1 DFQATT and CDR2 SNEGSKA (reference sequence). The V gene lost 3 bases and the J gene lost 0 bases, with 13 bases spanning the gap. The CDR3 extends over 15 amino acids. CDR3 in amino acids: CSASGQGLSTDTQYF. DNA of the CDR3: TGCAGTGCTAGTGGGCAGGGCCTTAGCACAGATACGCAGTATTTT.

This clone was found once. The chain links TRBV6-2 or TRBV6-3 to TRBJ1-2; D ambiguous. The V end was cut by 5 bases, the J end by 5 bases, with 9 bases between. CDR1 is MNHEY and CDR2 is SVGEGT in the germline V gene. The length of the CDR3 is 12 residues. The chain's CDR3 is CASSEVRYGYTF. The CDR3 DNA reads TGTGCCAGCAGTGAGGTCAGATATGGCTACACCTTC.

Concerning this clone itself: One end of the junction is discordant with germline, which a read error may explain. V usage is TRBV7-7 and J usage is TRBJ2-3; no firm D call. The germline gives CDR1 SSHAT, CDR2 FNYEAQ (reference sequence). This CDR3 has 16 amino acids. The CDR3 region has the DNA TGTGCTAGCAGCCCGAGATATGGAGCTAGCACAGATACGCAGTATTTT. This translates into CASSPRYGASTDTQYF.

V is TRBV11-2 and J is TRBJ2-3; the D gene is possibly TRBD2 (6 bases). Germline V CDR1 and CDR2: SGHAT, FQNNGV. This CDR3 has 14 residues. Trimming pared 2 bases from V and 6 bases from J, leaving 12 bases between. DNA of the CDR3: TGTGCCAGCAGCTTAACTGGGGGGTCCGATACGCAGTATTTT. Its translation: CASSLTGGSDTQYF.

The chain combines TRBV24-1 with TRBJ1-2; D is unclear. This CDR3 is 16 amino acids long. The V and J ends lost 2 bases and 0 bases respectively, with 12 bases between them. The V gene's germline CDR1 is KGHDR and CDR2 SFDVKD. CDR3 region: CATSDSTSGTNYGYTF. The DNA for the CDR3 is TGTGCCACCAGTGATTCTACATCAGGAACTAACTATGGCTACACCTTC.

The rearrangement links TRBV28 to TRBJ1-1, with 9 bases lining up with TRBD1. This CDR3 is 15 amino acids long. From germline, CDR1 is MDHEN and CDR2 SYDVKM. V shed 5 bases and J 8 bases; nucleotides not matched to a gene: 12. In DNA, the CDR3 is TGTGCCAGCAGTATGCTCGGGACAGGGTTTTCAGAAGCTTTCTTT. Its protein product is CASSMLGTGFSEAFF.

The chain recombines TRBV30 with TRBJ1-1; D gene uncertain. This CDR3 spans 13 amino acids. The germline CDR1 and CDR2 sequences are GTSNPN and SVGIG (reference sequence). Trimming took off 5 bases at V and 1 base at J, with 11 bases between the two ends. In nucleotides, the CDR3 is TGTGCCTGGGAGAGAACAGAGAACACTGAAGCTTTCTTT. It encodes CAWERTENTEAFF.

The V call is TRBV18, the J call TRBJ1-5, with 8 nucleotides matching TRBD1. Germline CDR1 reads KGHSH; CDR2 reads LQKENI. V gave up 3 bases and J gave up 11 bases; unmatched junction bases: 12. The CDR3 is 15 amino acids. The CDR3 bases are TGTGCCAGCTCACCGGGACAGGTGCCTCAATCAGCCCAGCATTTT. Its protein is CASSPGQVPQSAQHF.

The rearrangement links TRBV5-4 to TRBJ2-2, with D unresolved. The CDR3 is 12 amino acids. Trimming pared 0 bases from V and 6 bases from J, leaving 3 bases between. Germline V gene sequence: CDR1 SGHNT, CDR2 YYREEE (reference sequence). CDR3 nucleotides: TGTGCCAGCAGCTTGGTAGCCGGGGAGCTGTTTTTT. Encoded protein: CASSLVAGELFF.

The chain links TRBV9 to TRBJ1-5, with a tentative D call TRBD1 (5 bases). V lost 4 bases to trimming and J lost 8 bases, with 16 bases between them. Germline CDR1 and CDR2: SGDLS and YYNGEE. CDR3 length: 14 residues. CDR3 in amino acids: CASSSTRASEPQHF. CDR3 coding DNA: TGTGCCAGCAGCTCGACCAGGGCTTCGGAGCCCCAGCATTTT. The variable domain in full, with the rest retrieved from reference TRBV9 and TRBJ1-5, is DSGVTQTPKHLITATGQRVTLRCSPRSGDLSVYWYQQSLDQGLQFLIQYYNGEERAKGNILERFSAQQFPDLHSELNLSSLELGDSALYFCASSSTRASEPQHFGDGTRLSIL.

The chain employs TRBV6-5 and TRBJ2-5; TRBD2 might be the D (5 bases). In germline, CDR1 is MNHEY, CDR2 SVGAGI. The CDR3 covers 13 residues. Trimming stripped 6 bases from V and 4 bases from J, with 12 bases between. The CDR3, as DNA: TGTGCCAGCAGCGGGGTCAGGAGAGAGACCCAGTACTTC. As protein: CASSGVRRETQYF.

The chain uses TRBV6-5 and TRBJ2-2; D is ambiguous. V lost 3 bases, J lost 3 bases, and 5 bases lay in between. From germline, CDR1 is MNHEY and CDR2 SVGAGI. The CDR3 is 13 residues long. Written as DNA, the CDR3 is TGTGCCAGCAGTTATACGGACACCGGGGAGCTGTTTTTT. It codes for CASSYTDTGELFF.

This clone has just one count. The chain has TRBV20-1 and TRBJ2-2; D may be TRBD2 (6 bases). The V end was cut by 3 bases, the J end by 7 bases, with 18 bases between. Germline V lookup: CDR1 DFQATT, CDR2 SNEGSKA (reference sequence). The CDR3 extends over 15 amino acids. The CDR3: CSASPLALADGELFF. The CDR3 DNA reads as TGCAGTGCTAGTCCTCTAGCGTTAGCCGACGGGGAGCTGTTTTTT.